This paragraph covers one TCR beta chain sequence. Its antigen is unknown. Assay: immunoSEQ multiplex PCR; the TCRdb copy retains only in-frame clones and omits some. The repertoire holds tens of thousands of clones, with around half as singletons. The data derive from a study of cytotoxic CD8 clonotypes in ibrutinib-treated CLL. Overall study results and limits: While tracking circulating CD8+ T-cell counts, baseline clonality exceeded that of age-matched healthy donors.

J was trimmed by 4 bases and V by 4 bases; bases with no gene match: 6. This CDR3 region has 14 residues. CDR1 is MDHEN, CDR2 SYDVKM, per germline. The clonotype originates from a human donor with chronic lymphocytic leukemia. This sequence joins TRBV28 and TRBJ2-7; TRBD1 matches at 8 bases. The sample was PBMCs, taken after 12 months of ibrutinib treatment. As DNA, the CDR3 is TGTGCCAGCAGTTCAGGGGGCGTACAATACGAGCAGTACTTC. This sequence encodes CASSSGGVQYEQYF.